Described below is a single T cell receptor beta chain sequence and its context. Profiled with immunoSEQ multiplex PCR; TCRdb holds only in-frame clones, not every one. The sample carries around 1.4 million clones, around 98.5% recorded once. Germline V lookup: CDR1 SGHRS, CDR2 YFSETQ. The V end lost 8 bases, the J end lost 0 bases, and 17 bases lay between the germline ends. CDR3 length: 16 residues. The record originates from a study of shared clonotypes between healthy human individuals. V and J are TRBV5-1 and TRBJ2-2, with D tentatively TRBD1 or TRBD2 (5 bases each). Sequenced material: naive CD4+ T cells sorted from blood. Subset given: CD45RA+ positively selected. This TCR was recovered from a man aged 25-45 years in good health. Here the CDR3 DNA reads TGCGCCAGTGCAATGCTCCGGGGACCGAACACCGGGGAGCTGTTTTTT. Its protein is CASAMLRGPNTGELFF.